This note documents a single T cell receptor (beta chain) sequence. The data were taken from a study of control samples from healthy donors and cancer patients. The CDR3 spans 19 residues. Germline V gene data show CDR1 as MNHEY and CDR2 as SMNVEV (reference sequence). The V gene lost 1 base and the J gene lost 1 base, with 19 bases spanning the gap. Some clones are missing from TCRdb's copy, which holds only in-frame ones; the method was immunoSEQ multiplex PCR. The top ten clones hold 17% of a sample with more than 85,000 clones, around 89% of them seen once. The V call is TRBV27, the J call TRBJ2-2; D gene uncertain. This sequence was found in a woman between 50 and 59 years old in good health. Sequencing used blood. The CDR3 DNA follows: TGTGCCAGCAGTTTATGGTCTCCCGTGACCTCAAGGAACACCGGGGAGCTGTTTTTT. Translated, it gives CASSLWSPVTSRNTGELFF.